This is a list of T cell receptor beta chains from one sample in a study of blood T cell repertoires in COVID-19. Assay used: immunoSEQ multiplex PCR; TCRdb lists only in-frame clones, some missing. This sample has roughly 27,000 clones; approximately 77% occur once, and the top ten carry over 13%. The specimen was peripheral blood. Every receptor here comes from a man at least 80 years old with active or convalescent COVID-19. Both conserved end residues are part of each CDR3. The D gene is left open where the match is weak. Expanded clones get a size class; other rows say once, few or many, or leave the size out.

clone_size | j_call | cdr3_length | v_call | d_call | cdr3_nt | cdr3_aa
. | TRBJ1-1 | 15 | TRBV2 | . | TGTGCCAGCAGGGGGCTAAGACAGAGCCCCGCTGAAGCTTTCTTT | CASRGLRQSPAEAFF
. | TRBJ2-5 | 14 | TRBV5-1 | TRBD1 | TGCGCCAGCAGCTCGGGACAGGGCCAAGAGACCCAGTACTTC | CASSSGQGQETQYF
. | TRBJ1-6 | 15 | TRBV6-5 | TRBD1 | TGTGCCAGCAGTTGGGGACAGACCTATAATTCACCCCTCCACTTT | CASSWGQTYNSPLHF
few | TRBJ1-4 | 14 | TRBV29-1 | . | TGCAGCGTTTATTTGGACACCGGATATGAAAAACTGTTTTTT | CSVYLDTGYEKLFF
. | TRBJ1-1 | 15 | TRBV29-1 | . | TGCAGCGTTGAACTGGCGGGACTTCGGAACACTGAAGCTTTCTTT | CSVELAGLRNTEAFF
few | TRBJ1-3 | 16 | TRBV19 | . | TGTGCCAGTTCTGGCCGAGGACAGACCTCTGGAAACACCATATATTTT | CASSGRGQTSGNTIYF
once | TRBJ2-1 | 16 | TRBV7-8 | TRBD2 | TGTGCCAGCAGCTTAGTCCGTACTAGCGGTTACAATGAGCAGTTCTTC | CASSLVRTSGYNEQFF
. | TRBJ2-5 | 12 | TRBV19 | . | TGTGCCAGTAGTGCAGGGAAAGAGACCCAGTACTTC | CASSAGKETQYF
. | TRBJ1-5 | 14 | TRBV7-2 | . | TGTGCCAGCAGCTCGTACAGGGACAATCAGCCCCAGCATTTT | CASSSYRDNQPQHF
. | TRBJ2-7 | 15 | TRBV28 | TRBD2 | TGTGCCAGCAGTTTATCTAGCGGAGCTCCTACGAGGCAGTACTTC | CASSLSSGAPTRQYF
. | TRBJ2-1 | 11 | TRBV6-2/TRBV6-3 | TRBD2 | TGTGCCAGCAGTGACGGGGGGTCCGAGTTCTTC | CASSDGGSEFF
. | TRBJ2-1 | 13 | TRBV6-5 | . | TGTGCCAGCACTGTAACAGGGTTGAATGAGCAGTTCTTC | CASTVTGLNEQFF
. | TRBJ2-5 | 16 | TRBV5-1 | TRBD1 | TGCGCCAGCAGCTTGGCTGGGACAGGGGGCCAGGAGACCCAGTACTTC | CASSLAGTGGQETQYF
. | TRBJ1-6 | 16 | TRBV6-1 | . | TGTGCCAGCAGTGACCTGTGGAGGGAGTCGGGCTCACCCCTCCACTTT | CASSDLWRESGSPLHF
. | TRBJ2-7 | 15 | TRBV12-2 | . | TGTGCAAGGGGACAAAGCGGGGAGGAATCCTACGAGCAGTACTTC | CARGQSGEESYEQYF
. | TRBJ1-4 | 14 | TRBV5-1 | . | TGCGCCAGCAGTTTTCTCAGGGGTGAAGAAAAACTGTTTTTT | CASSFLRGEEKLFF